This T cell receptor (beta chain) was found in a study of shared clonotypes between healthy human individuals. Study details: Each donor contributed plates that comprised three CD4 naive, three CD4 memory, two CD8 naive and one CD8 memory. Study-level findings and limits: Since donors were few, the genetic and exposure-history diversity represented was limited. It was anticipated that sequencing depth would influence how many clonotypes donors shared. Generation probabilities of non-shared clonotypes were lower (relative to those shared by all four donors).

CD45RO-negative, CCR7-positively selected cells formed the naive CD8 fraction, excluding terminally differentiated effector memory CD45RA+ cells. Note on this clone: Its specificity is not known.

The repertoire was sequenced with immunoSEQ multiplex PCR; TCRdb's copy has only in-frame clones and lacks some. The table lists fewer than 1 million clones, approximately 97% of them singletons. Germline values: CDR1 PRHDT, CDR2 FYEKMQ (reference sequence). J was trimmed by 5 bases and V by 4 bases; bases with no gene match: 12. The CDR3 consists of 16 residues. This chain uses TRBV13 with TRBJ2-5, with 8 bases lining up with TRBD1. Sequenced material: naive CD8+ T cells sorted from blood. The sequence was obtained from a man under 40 in good health. In nucleotides, the CDR3 is TGTGCCAGCAGCTCCTCGGCCCTTACAGGGGGGGAGACCCAGTACTTC. Translation: CASSSSALTGGETQYF. The whole variable domain, filled in from reference TRBV13 and TRBJ2-5, reads AAGVIQSPRHLIKEKRETATLKCYPIPRHDTVYWYQQGPGQDPQFLISFYEKMQSDKGSIPDRFSAQQFSDYHSELNMSSLELGDSALYFCASSSSALTGGETQYFGPGTRLLVL.